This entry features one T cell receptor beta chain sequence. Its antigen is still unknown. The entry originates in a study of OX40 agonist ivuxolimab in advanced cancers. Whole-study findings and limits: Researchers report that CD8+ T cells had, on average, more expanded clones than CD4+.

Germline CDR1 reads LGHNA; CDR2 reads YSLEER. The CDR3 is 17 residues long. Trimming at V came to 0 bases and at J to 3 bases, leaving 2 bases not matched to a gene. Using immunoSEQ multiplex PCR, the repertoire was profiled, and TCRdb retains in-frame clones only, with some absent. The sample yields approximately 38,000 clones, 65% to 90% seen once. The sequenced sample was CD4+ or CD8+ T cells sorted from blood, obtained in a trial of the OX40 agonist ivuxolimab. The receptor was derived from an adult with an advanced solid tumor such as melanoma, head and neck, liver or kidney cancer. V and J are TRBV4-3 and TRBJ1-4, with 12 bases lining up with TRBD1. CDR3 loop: CASSQEGQGAANEKLFF. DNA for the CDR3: TGCGCCAGCAGCCAAGAGGGACAGGGGGCGGCTAATGAAAAACTGTTTTTT.